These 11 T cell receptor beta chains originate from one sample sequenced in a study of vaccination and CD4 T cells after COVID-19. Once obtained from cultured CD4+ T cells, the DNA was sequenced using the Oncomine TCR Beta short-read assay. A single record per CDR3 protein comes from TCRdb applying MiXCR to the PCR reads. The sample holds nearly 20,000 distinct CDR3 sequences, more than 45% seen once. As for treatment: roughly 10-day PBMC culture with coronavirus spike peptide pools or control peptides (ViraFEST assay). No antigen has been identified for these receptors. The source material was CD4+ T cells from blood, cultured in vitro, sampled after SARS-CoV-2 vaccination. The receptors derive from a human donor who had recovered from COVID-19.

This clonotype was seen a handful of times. The CDR3 spells CSAERLAGGYNEQFF. The DNA of the CDR3 is TGCAGTGCTGAACGACTAGCGGGGGGCTACAATGAGCAGTTCTTC. J is TRBJ2-1 and V is TRBV20-1; 13 bases align to TRBD2. Germline CDR1 is DFQATT and CDR2 is SNEGSKA (reference sequence). J gave up 3 bases and V 5 bases, and 4 bases lay outside the gene matches. The CDR3 consists of 15 residues.

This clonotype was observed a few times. The CDR3 sequence: CASSLGLKTEAFF. The CDR3 bases are TGTGCCAGCAGCTTAGGGTTGAAAACCGAAGCTTTCTTT. The chain is built from TRBV7-9 and TRBJ1-1, with no clear D. V lost 1 base to trimming and J lost 8 bases, with 11 bases between them. The CDR3 extends over 13 amino acids. The germline CDR1 and CDR2 sequences are SEHNR and FQNEAQ (reference sequence).

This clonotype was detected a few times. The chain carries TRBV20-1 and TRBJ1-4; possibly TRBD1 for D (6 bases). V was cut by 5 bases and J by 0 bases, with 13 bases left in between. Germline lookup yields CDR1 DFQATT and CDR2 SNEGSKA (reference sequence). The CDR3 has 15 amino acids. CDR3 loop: CSAQRQGSTNEKLFF. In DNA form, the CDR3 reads TGCAGTGCTCAACGGCAGGGGTCAACTAATGAAAAACTGTTTTTT.

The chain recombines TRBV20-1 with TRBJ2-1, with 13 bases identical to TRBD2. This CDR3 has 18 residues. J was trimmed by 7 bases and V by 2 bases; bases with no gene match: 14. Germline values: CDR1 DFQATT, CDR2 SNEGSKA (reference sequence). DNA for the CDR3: TGCAGTGCTAGAAGACCTTTTGGACTAGCGGGAGACCGGAATGAGCAGTTCTTC. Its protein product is CSARRPFGLAGDRNEQFF.

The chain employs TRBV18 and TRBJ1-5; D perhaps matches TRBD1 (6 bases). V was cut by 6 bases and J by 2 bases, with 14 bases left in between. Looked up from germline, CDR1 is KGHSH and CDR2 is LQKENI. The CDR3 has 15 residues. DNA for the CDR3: TGTGCCAGCTCCTCGGCAGGGGTAGGCAATCAGCCCCAGCATTTT. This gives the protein CASSSAGVGNQPQHF.

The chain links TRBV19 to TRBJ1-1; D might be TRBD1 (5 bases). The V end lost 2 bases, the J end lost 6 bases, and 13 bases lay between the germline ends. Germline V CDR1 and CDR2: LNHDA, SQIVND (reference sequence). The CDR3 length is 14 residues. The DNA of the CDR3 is TGTGCCAGTAGTATAAAGGTCGCGGGGCCTGAAGCTTTCTTT. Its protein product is CASSIKVAGPEAFF.

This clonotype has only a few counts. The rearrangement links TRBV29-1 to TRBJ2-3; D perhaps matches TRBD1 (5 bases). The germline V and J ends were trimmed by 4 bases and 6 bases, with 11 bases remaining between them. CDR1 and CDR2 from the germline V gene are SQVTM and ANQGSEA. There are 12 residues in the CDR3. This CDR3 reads CSVGRESDTQYF. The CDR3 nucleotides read TGCAGCGTTGGCAGGGAATCCGATACGCAGTATTTT.

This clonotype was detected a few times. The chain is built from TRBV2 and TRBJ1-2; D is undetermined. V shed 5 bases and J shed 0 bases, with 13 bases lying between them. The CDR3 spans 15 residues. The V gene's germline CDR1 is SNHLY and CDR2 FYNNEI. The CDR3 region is CASSPGLIANYGYTF. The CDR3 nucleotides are TGTGCCAGCAGTCCCGGGCTAATAGCTAACTATGGCTACACCTTC.

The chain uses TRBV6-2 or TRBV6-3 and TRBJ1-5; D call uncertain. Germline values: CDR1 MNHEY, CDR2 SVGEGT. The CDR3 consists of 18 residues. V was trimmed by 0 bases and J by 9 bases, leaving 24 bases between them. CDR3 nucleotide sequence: TGTGCCAGCAGTTACTCGAAGAACCCGGGCAACCTACTGGGGCCCCAGCATTTT. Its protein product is CASSYSKNPGNLLGPQHF.

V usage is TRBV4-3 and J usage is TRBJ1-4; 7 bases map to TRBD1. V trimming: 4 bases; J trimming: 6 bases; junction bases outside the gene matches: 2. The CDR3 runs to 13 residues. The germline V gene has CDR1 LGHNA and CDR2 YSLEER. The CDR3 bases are TGCGCCAGCAGCCTCGACAGGGATGAAAAACTGTTTTTT. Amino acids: CASSLDRDEKLFF.

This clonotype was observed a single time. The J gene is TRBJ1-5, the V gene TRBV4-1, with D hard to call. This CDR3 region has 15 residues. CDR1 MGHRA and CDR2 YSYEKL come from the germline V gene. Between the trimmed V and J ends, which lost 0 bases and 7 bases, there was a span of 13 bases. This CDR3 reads CASSQDSAPGQPQHF. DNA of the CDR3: TGCGCCAGCAGCCAAGATTCGGCGCCCGGGCAGCCCCAGCATTTT.